This TCR beta chain was sequenced for a study of CD8 T cells in ankylosing spondylitis. Study observations and caveats: Clones linked to disease were reported to show significant enrichment in matched ankylosing spondylitis synovial fluid. Earlier authors reported some of these motif variants in reactive arthritis synovial fluid and blood. Disease-linked clones had a CD8+ phenotype and relatively low frequency in peripheral blood.

TCRdb ran MiXCR on the 5' RACE reads and lists one entry per CDR3 protein. The sample holds more than 150,000 distinct CDR3 sequences, over 10% seen once. Ten or more counts support this clonotype. No antigen is known for it. This receptor was taken from a female donor with ankylosing spondylitis or in good health (not recorded which). Sequencing used blood, either unsorted or a sorted T cell fraction (not recorded which).

The CDR3 sequence is CASSLGLAGRYNEQFF. In DNA form, the CDR3 reads TGCGCCAGCAGCTTGGGGCTAGCGGGACGTTACAATGAGCAGTTCTTC. This chain links TRBV5-1 with TRBJ2-1; 9 bases align to TRBD2. The CDR3 extends over 16 amino acids. In germline, CDR1 is SGHRS, CDR2 YFSETQ. After removal of 0 bases from V and 4 bases from J, the junction contained 5 bases not matched to a gene. The full variable domain, in which reference TRBV5-1 and TRBJ2-1 provide the parts outside the CDR3, is KAGVTQTPRYLIKTRGQQVTLSCSPISGHRSVSWYQQTPGQGLQFLFEYFSETQRNKGNFPGRFSGRQFSNSRSEMNVSTLELGDSALYLCASSLGLAGRYNEQFFGPGTRLTVL.